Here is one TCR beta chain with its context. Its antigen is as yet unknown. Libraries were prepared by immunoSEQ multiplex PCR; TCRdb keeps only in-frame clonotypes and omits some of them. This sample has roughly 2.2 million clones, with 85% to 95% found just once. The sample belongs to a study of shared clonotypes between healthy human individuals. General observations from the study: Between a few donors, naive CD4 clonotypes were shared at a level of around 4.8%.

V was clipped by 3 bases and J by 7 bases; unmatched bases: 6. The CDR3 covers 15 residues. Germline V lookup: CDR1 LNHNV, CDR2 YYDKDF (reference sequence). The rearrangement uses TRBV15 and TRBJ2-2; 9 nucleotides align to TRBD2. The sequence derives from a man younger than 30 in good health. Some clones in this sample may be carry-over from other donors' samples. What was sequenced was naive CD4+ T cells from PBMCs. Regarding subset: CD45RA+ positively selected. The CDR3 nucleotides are TGTGCCACCAGCAGCGTAGCGGGAGTTCACGGGGAGCTGTTTTTT. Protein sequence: CATSSVAGVHGELFF.